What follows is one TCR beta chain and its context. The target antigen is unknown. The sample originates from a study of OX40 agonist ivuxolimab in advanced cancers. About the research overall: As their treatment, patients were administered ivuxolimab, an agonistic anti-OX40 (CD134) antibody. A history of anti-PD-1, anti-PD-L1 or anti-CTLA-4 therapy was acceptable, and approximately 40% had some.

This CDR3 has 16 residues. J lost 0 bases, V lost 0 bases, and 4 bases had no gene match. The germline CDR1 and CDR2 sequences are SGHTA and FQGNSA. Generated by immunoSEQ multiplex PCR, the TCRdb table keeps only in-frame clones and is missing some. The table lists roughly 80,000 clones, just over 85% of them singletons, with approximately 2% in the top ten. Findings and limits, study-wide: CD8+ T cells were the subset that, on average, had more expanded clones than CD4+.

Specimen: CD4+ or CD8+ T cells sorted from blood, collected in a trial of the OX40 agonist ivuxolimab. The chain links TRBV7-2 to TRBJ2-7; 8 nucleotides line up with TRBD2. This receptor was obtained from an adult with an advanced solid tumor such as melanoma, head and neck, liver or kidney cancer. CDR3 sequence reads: CASSLASSGASYEQYF. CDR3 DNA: TGTGCCAGCAGCTTAGCGAGTAGCGGGGCCTCCTACGAGCAGTACTTC.